This TCR beta chain originates from a study of blood T cell repertoires in COVID-19. J gave up 5 bases and V 4 bases, and 5 bases lay outside the gene matches. The length of the CDR3 is 14 residues. Germline V gene lookup returns CDR1 SGHRS and CDR2 YFSETQ. The assay was immunoSEQ multiplex PCR, and TCRdb's table has in-frame clones only and misses some. The data contain some 420,000 clones, roughly nine tenths of them singletons. Sequencing input: PBMCs or T cells enriched from blood (not recorded which). This chain joins TRBV5-1 and TRBJ2-1; 8 bases match TRBD2. The sequence was obtained from a man younger than 40 who had recovered from COVID-19. CDR3: CASSIAGPDNEQFF. The CDR3 DNA sequence: TGCGCCAGCAGCATAGCGGGGCCCGACAATGAGCAGTTCTTC.